This T cell receptor beta chain was captured by sequencing in a study of blood T cell repertoires in COVID-19. Produced via immunoSEQ multiplex PCR; TCRdb's table is partial and in-frame only. The sample yields about 220,000 clones, around four fifths seen once. The trim removed 6 bases at V and 8 bases at J, leaving 15 bases unmatched. The CDR3 spans 15 residues. Per germline, CDR1 SQVTM and CDR2 ANQGSEA. This chain connects TRBV29-1 to TRBJ2-2; TRBD1 agrees at 7 bases. What was sequenced was peripheral blood. The sequence derives from a man aged 30 to 39 with active or convalescent COVID-19. For the CDR3, the DNA is TGCAGCGTCCGAAGACAGGGAGTTATTCTTGGGGAGCTGTTTTTT. Encoded protein: CSVRRQGVILGELFF.